This T cell receptor beta chain derives from a study of blood T cells in healthy people across ages. Points from the study as a whole: Among long-lived donors, naive CD4+ cells were more numerous and diversity higher than in aged donors.

The authors drew around 9.3 milliliters of peripheral blood from each donor. At least 6 micrograms of total RNA were extracted per sample. PCR was performed a second time for roughly 7 to 12 cycles using a sample-barcoded 5' primer and a J-beta primer mix. A single record per CDR3 protein comes from TCRdb applying MiXCR to the 5' RACE reads. The sample shows hundreds of thousands of distinct CDR3 sequences, about 48% of them seen only once. Remarks on this clonotype: Antigen: not known.

The V segment lost 1 base and the J segment 6 bases; nucleotides outside the gene matches: 8. The CDR3 sequence is 15 residues long. Germline V CDR1 and CDR2: SGDLS, YYNGEE. Sample: blood. This sequence joins TRBV9 and TRBJ2-7, with 9 bases fitting TRBD1. The clonotype originates from a young man in good health. The CDR3 DNA follows: TGTGCCAGCAGCGTAATTCCGGACAGGGGTTCCGAGCAGTACTTC. Residues: CASSVIPDRGSEQYF.